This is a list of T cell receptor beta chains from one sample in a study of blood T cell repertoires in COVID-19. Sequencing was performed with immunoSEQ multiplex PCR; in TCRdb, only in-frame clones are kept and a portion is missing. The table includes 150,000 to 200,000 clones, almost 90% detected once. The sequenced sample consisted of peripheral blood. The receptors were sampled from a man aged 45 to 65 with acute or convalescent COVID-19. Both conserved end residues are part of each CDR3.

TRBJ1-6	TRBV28	CASRPGSSYNSPLHF
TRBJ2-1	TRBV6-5	CASRRQPVAYNEQFF
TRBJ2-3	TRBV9	CASSVTTGRTDTQYF
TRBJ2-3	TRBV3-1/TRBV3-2	CASSRSGVGGPGDTQYF
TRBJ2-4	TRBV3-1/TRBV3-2	CASRQGGGGIQYF
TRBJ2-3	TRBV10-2	CASRDRDRGQADTQYF
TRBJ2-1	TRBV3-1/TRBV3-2	CASSLVTSGSYNEQFF
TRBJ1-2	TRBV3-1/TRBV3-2	CASSQRDRNYGYTF
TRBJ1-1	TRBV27	CASSRVRLNTEAFF
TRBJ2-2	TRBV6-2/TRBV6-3	CASSFQGITGELFF
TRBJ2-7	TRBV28	CATAGVRGVYEQYF
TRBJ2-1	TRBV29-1	CSHHGQGGYNEQFF
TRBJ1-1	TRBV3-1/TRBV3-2	CASSQDDRASTEAFF
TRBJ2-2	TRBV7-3	CASSLRPLAGNTGELFF
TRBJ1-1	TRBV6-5	CASDPGGTEAFF
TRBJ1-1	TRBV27	CASSSPAGLGTEAFF
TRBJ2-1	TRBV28	CASSAPVEAQFF
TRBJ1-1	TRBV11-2	CASSFQGGIEAFF
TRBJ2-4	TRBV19	CASSANRGAGAKNIQYF
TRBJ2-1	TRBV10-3	CAISRGGTYNEQFF
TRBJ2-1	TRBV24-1	CATSVGGEQFF
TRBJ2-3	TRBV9	CASSVVGREGTQYF
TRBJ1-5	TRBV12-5	CASSREGQPQHF
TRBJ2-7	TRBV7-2	CASSVTSGQGNEQYF
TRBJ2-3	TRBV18	CASSLGLAGDTDTQYF
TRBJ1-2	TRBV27	CASSFGQDYGYTF
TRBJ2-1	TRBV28	CASSLSSGRAKREQFF
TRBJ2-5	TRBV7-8	CASSRGGSSGGATAETQYF
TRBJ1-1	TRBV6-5	CASSLTTFNTEAFF
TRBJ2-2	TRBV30	CAYQGRDTGELFF
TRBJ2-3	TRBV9	CASSVGGLAGDTQYF
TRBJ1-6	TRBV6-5	CASSPRGQVKSPLHF
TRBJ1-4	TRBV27	CASRLQGRGEKLFF
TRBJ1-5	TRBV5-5	CASSVGTGGPQPQHF
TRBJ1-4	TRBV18	CASSPGRGREKLFF
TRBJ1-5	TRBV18	CASSPSGERGQPQHF
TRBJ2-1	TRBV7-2	CASSKGAVSYNEQFF
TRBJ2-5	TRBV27	CASKGLWDTQETQYF
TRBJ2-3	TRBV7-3	CASSLSTDTQYF
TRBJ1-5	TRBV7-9	CASSPDTSNQPQHF
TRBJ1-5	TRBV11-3	CASSRVYSNQPQHF
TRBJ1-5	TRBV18	CASSPQGALNQPQHF
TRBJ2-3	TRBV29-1	CSGEPGQGTDTQYF
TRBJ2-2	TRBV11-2	CASRQGQNTGELFF
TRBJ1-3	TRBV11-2	CASRGLRRESPHSGNTIYF
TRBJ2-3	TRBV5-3	CARSRRGFSTDTQYF
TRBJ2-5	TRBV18	CASSPDMQGETQYF
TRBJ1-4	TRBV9	CASSVGPGQGNNEKLFF